This T cell receptor beta chain was documented in a study of T-cell reconstitution after alpha-beta-depleted transplantation in children. Preparation of the TCRbeta library involved a method that used unique molecular identifiers. Each CDR3 protein gets one entry after TCRdb re-called the PCR reads with MiXCR. The repertoire holds 350,000 to 450,000 distinct CDR3 sequences, with roughly 21% as singletons. The CDR3 extends over 15 amino acids. The V gene's germline CDR1 is LGHDT and CDR2 YNNKEL (reference sequence). V shed 0 bases, J shed 5 bases, and the junction held 7 bases outside the gene matches.

The clonotype was recovered from a human donor who donated a stem cell graft to a child with acute myeloid leukemia. The material was PBMCs from the stem cell graft donor, obtained from the stem cell graft. The rearrangement uses TRBV3-1 and TRBJ2-7; 7 bases align to TRBD1. CDR3 in amino acids: CASSQDLDRRNEQYF. Here the CDR3 DNA reads TGTGCCAGCAGCCAAGACCTGGACAGGAGGAACGAGCAGTACTTC.